This T cell receptor beta chain was found in a study of cytomegalovirus exposure and HLA in healthy donors. About this clone: Its cognate antigen is unknown.

Study-wide results and caveats: The study had only CMV serostatus as immune exposure information.

Primers for the PCR totalled 60 Vbeta and 13 Jbeta. Sequencing used immunoSEQ multiplex PCR; TCRdb keeps in-frame clones, though not all of them. The data show approximately 200,000 clones, more than 70% seen once. This clonotype was sampled from a man aged 25 to 40 in good health and CMV-seropositive. Sample: PBMCs.

CDR3 in DNA: TGTGCCAGCTCACCAAGGGACAGGGTTTCAATAACAACTAATGAAAAACTGTTTTTT. This sequence encodes CASSPRDRVSITTNEKLFF. The chain combines TRBV18 with TRBJ1-4; 9 bases fit TRBD1. Losses at the gene ends were 2 bases for V and 0 bases for J; bases not matched to a gene: 10. The length of the CDR3 is 19 residues. Germline V CDR1 and CDR2: KGHSH, LQKENI.